Given below is one TCR beta chain in context. The germline V and J ends were trimmed by 2 bases and 9 bases, with 11 bases remaining between them. Germline CDR1 is KGHSH and CDR2 is LQKENI. This CDR3 region has 14 residues. Libraries were prepared by immunoSEQ multiplex PCR; TCRdb keeps only in-frame clonotypes and omits some of them. The sample shows some 80,000 clones, under 80% of them seen only once. The data are from a study of blood T cell repertoires in COVID-19. Overall study context: PBMCs, B-cell-depleted T cells, or T cells were the source of the cDNA or gDNA that made up the material.

The receptor was isolated from a human donor in a cohort sampled during active COVID-19. Sample: peripheral blood. This rearrangement joins TRBV18 to TRBJ1-6, with a possible D match to TRBD1 (6 bases). The CDR3 sequence is CASSPTRGTSPLHF. The CDR3 bases are TGTGCCAGCTCACCAACCAGGGGAACTTCACCCCTCCACTTT.